The rows below give T cell receptor beta chains drawn from one sample of a study of circulating CD8 cells and anti-PD-1 response in melanoma. Each CDR3 protein gets one entry after TCRdb re-called the reads with MiXCR. The table lists roughly 1,500 distinct CDR3 sequences, 8.8% of them singletons. Sequencing was performed on CD8+ T cells from PBMCs, taken at baseline or after one month of anti-PD-1 therapy (not recorded which). These TCRs come from a human donor with melanoma. The CDR3 runs from the conserved cysteine through the conserved F or W. Each record gives: clone size, J gene, V gene, CDR3 protein. Clone size is given for some rows only: seen once, a few or many times, or a class if the clone is expanded.

medium-sized,TRBJ2-1,TRBV2,CASSDGHYNEQFF
large,TRBJ2-3,TRBV2,CASREGPVTDTQYF
medium-sized,TRBJ2-2,TRBV9,CASSVGGPGELFF
NA,TRBJ2-3,TRBV29-1,CSVWWALTGLTDTQYF
large,TRBJ2-5,TRBV20-1,CSARDPGGRTQYF
large,TRBJ2-7,TRBV7-2,CASSLTGPEQYF
medium-sized,TRBJ2-5,TRBV10-3,CAISESAGEETQYF
medium-sized,TRBJ2-7,TRBV12-5,CASGPGGGTYEQYF
large,TRBJ2-7,TRBV2,CASSENPGLSYEQYF
NA,TRBJ2-5,TRBV4-2,CASSQDRAGTGKETQYF
medium-sized,TRBJ2-7,TRBV4-3,CASSQEKDRYYEQYF
medium-sized,TRBJ2-7,TRBV20-1,CSARQGSAYEQYF
medium-sized,TRBJ2-1,TRBV27,CASTNTGTEGYNEQFF
medium-sized,TRBJ2-3,TRBV21-1,CASSTGMDTDTQYF
medium-sized,TRBJ2-5,TRBV25-1,CATSGTSSGETQYF
large,TRBJ1-5,TRBV27,CASSRGPHQPQHF
large,TRBJ1-1,TRBV19,CASSIDLNTEAFF
large,TRBJ1-1,TRBV27,CASSWSENTEAFF
large,TRBJ2-3,TRBV9,CASSVADTQYF
medium-sized,TRBJ2-7,TRBV19,CASSIVGGYEQYF
large,TRBJ2-7,TRBV5-4,CASSQGPSGSYEQYF
medium-sized,TRBJ2-6,TRBV27,CASSPTLTGANVLTF
large,TRBJ1-2,TRBV20-1,CSARDVTENYGYTF
NA,TRBJ1-2,TRBV3-1,CASSPQGYGYTF
medium-sized,TRBJ2-3,TRBV19,CASSIEGLVRTDTQYF
medium-sized,TRBJ2-1,TRBV2,CARGGAAGANNEQFF
medium-sized,TRBJ2-2,TRBV4-1,CASSLGGLASGELFF
NA,TRBJ2-2,TRBV19,CASSLGPAGELFF
medium-sized,TRBJ2-6,TRBV7-2,CASSLGLAVYSGANVLTF
large,TRBJ2-3,TRBV24-1,CATSGPQGTDTQYF
NA,TRBJ2-5,TRBV5-4,CASSSGLAEETQYF
medium-sized,TRBJ2-3,TRBV2,CASSIWRDDTQYF
medium-sized,TRBJ1-5,TRBV4-2,CASSQFGETAGNQPQHF
large,TRBJ2-5,TRBV7-8,CASSLGLAVNQETQYF
medium-sized,TRBJ2-5,TRBV2,CASSEALELAGIETQYF
large,TRBJ2-2,TRBV3-1,CASSQGQGPTTGELFF
large,TRBJ2-3,TRBV28,CASSLRTSGDTQYF
large,TRBJ2-2,TRBV9,CASSVLPTGELFF
large,TRBJ2-5,TRBV14,CASSQEDVQETQYF
medium-sized,TRBJ2-7,TRBV4-1,CASSLGQENSYEQYF
large,TRBJ1-5,TRBV19,CASSIGSSQRQPQHF
medium-sized,TRBJ2-3,TRBV27,CASSRSVYSTDTQYF
NA,TRBJ2-1,TRBV9,CASRGVGDEQFF
large,TRBJ1-1,TRBV2,CAALKVTEAFF
large,TRBJ2-1,TRBV19,CASSIRILRNEQFF
medium-sized,TRBJ2-7,TRBV12-3/TRBV12-4,CASSFEGPYEQYF
large,TRBJ1-4,TRBV2,CASSEVRGEEKLFF
large,TRBJ1-1,TRBV19,CASSIVGTANTEAFF
large,TRBJ2-7,TRBV20-1,CSARDLEGSTYEQYF
large,TRBJ2-7,TRBV14,CASSQDGGVGYEQYF
large,TRBJ1-6,TRBV19,CASSIVGGTDSNSPLHF
medium-sized,TRBJ1-1,TRBV4-1,CASSLGDTEAFF
once,TRBJ1-1,TRBV28,CASSDAGTAYTEAFF
medium-sized,TRBJ2-1,TRBV19,CASSIAGQGDYNEQFF
medium-sized,TRBJ1-1,TRBV27,CASSLDRLNTEAFF
large,TRBJ2-7,TRBV2,CASRDSGGASYEQYF
large,TRBJ1-5,TRBV6-5,CASSYSWGSNQPQHF